The clone carrying this T cell receptor beta chain was counted between two and nine times. Its antigen remains unknown. TCR alpha and TCR beta cDNA libraries with sample barcodes and UMIs came from 5'RACE using constant-segment primers. One entry per CDR3 protein, called by TCRdb with MiXCR from the 5' RACE reads. In the table there are some 120,000 distinct CDR3 sequences, about 15% of which are singletons. This entry is derived from a study of T-cell memory formation after mild COVID-19. Overall study results and limits: Second-wave clones with a day 37 peak had unconfirmed SARS-CoV-2 specificity.

CDR3 length: 16 amino acids. Trimming left V 1 base short and J 5 bases short, with 15 bases between. In germline, CDR1 is MNHEY, CDR2 SVGAGI. The specimen sequenced was PBMCs or a T cell subset sorted from them (not recorded which). The clonotype comes from a man aged 18 to 29 who had mild COVID-19 (a few samples of this study predate the infection). Cell type and time point are not known. The chain has TRBV6-5 and TRBJ2-1; D possibly corresponds to TRBD2 (7 bases). CDR3 protein: CASSYLPPGGHNEQFF. Here the CDR3 DNA reads TGTGCCAGCAGTTACTTGCCCCCCGGGGGGCACAATGAGCAGTTCTTC.